This TCR beta chain was recorded in a study of T cell responses to AZD1222 COVID-19 vaccine. Whole-study findings and limits: Donors were largely white British and mainly female; clonal diversity was possibly underestimated. Targeting of unmutated variant regions was reportedly seen in nearly half of spike-specific TCRs. Repertoire sampling was restricted to post-peak T cell response timepoints.

Regarding this clone: The antigen is undetermined.

Assay used: immunoSEQ multiplex PCR; TCRdb lists only in-frame clones, some missing. The table shows fewer than 200,000 clones, with about 92% occurring only once. V was shortened by 5 bases and J by 9 bases, with 13 bases between the two germline ends. Germline loops: CDR1 DFQATT, CDR2 SNEGSKA (reference sequence). The length of the CDR3 is 11 residues. V and J are TRBV20-1 and TRBJ1-2, with D possibly matching TRBD1 (5 bases). This receptor was taken from an adult in good health. Specimen: peripheral blood, collected on day 0 of AZD1222 vaccination. The CDR3: CSAPWQGSYTF. The CDR3 DNA reads TGCAGTGCTCCCTGGCAGGGCAGCTACACCTTC.